This T cell receptor beta chain was recovered during a study of blood T cell repertoires in COVID-19. Turning to the study itself: The United States, Italy and Spain were the sources of the acute and convalescent COVID-19 samples.

Produced via immunoSEQ multiplex PCR; TCRdb's table is partial and in-frame only. The data show around 290,000 clones, about 89% seen once. CDR1 is MNHEY, CDR2 SVGEGT, per germline. J gave up 5 bases and V 4 bases, and 4 bases lay outside the gene matches. The CDR3 sequence is 14 residues long. This study enrolled people aged about 18 to 100 from approximately 24 US geographic areas. The study assigned cohorts using participant-reported clinical history. Material: PBMCs or T cells enriched from blood (not recorded which). The sequence derives from a woman under 30 who had recovered from COVID-19. The V gene is TRBV6-2 or TRBV6-3, the J gene TRBJ2-1, with 8 nucleotides matching TRBD1. In nucleotides, the CDR3 is TGTGCCAGCAGTTTGGACAGGGTGGACAATGAGCAGTTCTTC. This encodes CASSLDRVDNEQFF.